Given below is one TCR beta chain in context. Its antigen is not identified. This specimen comes from a study of cytomegalovirus exposure and HLA in healthy donors. Study-wide context: The early release's HLA-typed donors yielded 78 million or so unique TCRs. Whole-study results and caveats: When analyzed later, the rates of TCR association showed variation by HLA locus, with DRB1 the most and HLA-C the fewest.

Vbeta (60) and Jbeta (13) primers were used in the PCR. Sequenced by immunoSEQ multiplex PCR; TCRdb stores in-frame clones only, minus some. The sample includes 110,000 or so clones, over 65% of them seen just once. The sequence was obtained from a woman between 18 and 30 years old in good health and CMV-seronegative. The sequencing sample was made of PBMCs.

This chain's CDR3 is CASSIGDSRRGYTF. The CDR3 DNA is TGTGCCAGTAGTATTGGGGACTCCCGCCGAGGCTACACCTTC. J is TRBJ1-2 and V is TRBV19; possibly TRBD1 for D (5 bases). Trimming stripped 3 bases from V and 8 bases from J, with 16 bases between. The CDR3 runs to 14 residues. CDR1 and CDR2 from the germline V gene are LNHDA and SQIVND (reference sequence).